What follows are 23 T cell receptor beta chains derived from one specimen sequenced in a study of cytomegalovirus exposure and HLA in healthy donors. 60 Vbeta and 13 Jbeta primers were used in PCR. Using immunoSEQ multiplex PCR, the repertoire was profiled, and TCRdb retains in-frame clones only, with some absent. The table has about 91,000 clones, around 86% seen once. Sample: PBMCs. These receptor sequences come from a young man in good health and CMV-seropositive.

This clone showed up just once. The chain uses TRBV2 and TRBJ2-2, with D possibly matching TRBD1 (6 bases). This CDR3 is built from 14 residues. Trimming stripped 6 bases from V and 4 bases from J, with 12 bases between. Germline CDR1 reads SNHLY; CDR2 reads FYNNEI. CDR3 loop: CASRADRSTGELFF. CDR3 sequence (DNA): TGTGCCAGCAGGGCGGACAGATCCACCGGGGAGCTGTTTTTT. Complete variable domain (other parts from reference TRBV2 and TRBJ2-2): EPEVTQTPSHQVTQMGQEVILRCVPISNHLYFYWYRQILGQKVEFLVSFYNNEISEKSEIFDDQFSVERPDGSNFTLKIRSTKLEDSAMYFCASRADRSTGELFFGEGSRLTVL.

About this clone itself: An end of the junction does not agree with germline; a read error may underlie this. This chain connects TRBV7-7 to TRBJ2-5; tentatively, D is TRBD2 (5 bases). The J call is uncertain, as TRBJ2-7 better fits the DNA end. Looked up from germline, CDR1 is SSHAT and CDR2 is FNYEAQ (reference sequence). This CDR3 is 14 amino acids long. In nucleotides, the CDR3 is TGTGCTAGCAGCTTAGCCTACGGACTCTACGAGCAGTACTTC. Translated, it gives CASSLAYGLYEQYF.

V is TRBV15 and J is TRBJ2-5; 10 bases agree with TRBD2. CDR1 is LNHNV and CDR2 is YYDKDF in the germline V gene (reference sequence). J gave up 0 bases and V 0 bases, and 10 bases lay outside the gene matches. This CDR3 has 19 amino acids. The chain's CDR3 is CATSRDHPLAGGNQETQYF. The CDR3 coding sequence is TGTGCCACCAGCAGAGATCATCCCTTAGCGGGAGGTAACCAAGAGACCCAGTACTTC.

J is TRBJ2-3 and V is TRBV19; D perhaps matches TRBD2 (6 bases). The CDR3 runs to 14 residues. CDR1 is LNHDA and CDR2 is SQIVND in the germline V gene (reference sequence). V lost 3 bases, J lost 2 bases, and 9 bases lay in between. The CDR3 sequence is CASSMEGLTDTQYF. Written as DNA, the CDR3 is TGTGCCAGTAGTATGGAGGGGCTCACAGATACGCAGTATTTT.

This clone was seen a single time. V is TRBV7-9 and J is TRBJ2-5; 10 bases agree with TRBD1. The V gene end was trimmed by 5 bases and the J gene end by 2 bases; junction bases not matched to a gene: 8. Germline loops: CDR1 SEHNR, CDR2 FQNEAQ (reference sequence). The CDR3 runs 16 residues. The DNA for the CDR3 is TGTGCCAGCAGCCCTTGGACAGGGGGGGGTCAAGAGACCCAGTACTTC. Protein: CASSPWTGGGQETQYF.

The chain has TRBV9 and TRBJ2-1, with D unresolved. The CDR3 runs 15 residues. Per germline, CDR1 SGDLS and CDR2 YYNGEE. The V and J ends lost 2 bases and 1 base respectively, with 10 bases between them. The chain's CDR3 is CASSVLSTSYNEQFF. CDR3 bases: TGTGCCAGCAGCGTGTTGTCTACTTCCTACAATGAGCAGTTCTTC.

V gene TRBV5-1 combines with J gene TRBJ2-5; D is perhaps TRBD1 (5 bases). Germline-derived CDR1 and CDR2 are SGHRS and YFSETQ. Between the trimmed V and J ends, which lost 2 bases and 4 bases, there was a span of 12 bases. The CDR3 has 14 amino acids. CDR3 protein: CASSFDQGRETQYF. The CDR3, as DNA: TGCGCCAGCAGCTTTGACCAGGGAAGAGAGACCCAGTACTTC.

As regards this clone: At one of its ends the junction is not consistent with the germline gene, which may arise from a read error. The chain combines TRBV7-9 with TRBJ2-7; perhaps TRBD2 as D (5 bases). CDR3 length equals 16 residues. Germline CDR1 and CDR2: SEHNR and FQNEAQ (reference sequence). CDR3 DNA: TGTTCCAGCAGCCAAAGCACGGGGATGTTTCAAAGCGAGCAGTACTTC. As protein: CSSSQSTGMFQSEQYF.

The chain employs TRBV2 and TRBJ2-3; 7 positions agree with TRBD2. CDR1 is SNHLY, CDR2 FYNNEI, per germline. The CDR3 is 14 amino acids. The junction had 5 bases not matched to a gene; V was cut back by 4 bases and J by 4 bases. CDR3 protein: CASSGREMPDTQYF. For the CDR3, the DNA is TGTGCCAGCAGTGGGCGGGAGATGCCAGATACGCAGTATTTT. Combining the CDR3 with reference TRBV2 and TRBJ2-3 gives the whole variable domain EPEVTQTPSHQVTQMGQEVILRCVPISNHLYFYWYRQILGQKVEFLVSFYNNEISEKSEIFDDQFSVERPDGSNFTLKIRSTKLEDSAMYFCASSGREMPDTQYFGPGTRLTVL.

V gene TRBV7-3 combines with J gene TRBJ2-1; 10 bases map to TRBD1. Looked up from germline, CDR1 is SGHTA and CDR2 is FQGTGA. The CDR3 totals 14 residues. V lost 5 bases to trimming and J lost 6 bases; unmatched junction nucleotides: 4. This CDR3 is CASSPRDRGNEQFF. Written as DNA, the CDR3 is TGTGCCAGCAGCCCCCGGGACAGGGGCAATGAGCAGTTCTTC.

J is TRBJ2-7 and V is TRBV2; TRBD1 matches 10 bases. Germline V gene lookup returns CDR1 SNHLY and CDR2 FYNNEI. V lost 5 bases and J lost 4; bases outside the gene matches: 8. This CDR3 region has 15 residues. CDR3 in amino acids: CASSLDRGFLYEQYF. CDR3 in DNA: TGTGCCAGCAGTTTGGACAGGGGGTTTTTGTACGAGCAGTACTTC.

CDR3 in amino acids: CASTRDRNYGYTF. The CDR3 nucleotides read TGCGCCAGCACCCGGGACAGGAACTATGGCTACACCTTC. The chain carries TRBV5-1 and TRBJ1-2; TRBD1 aligns across 8 bases. Germline assignment: CDR1 SGHRS and CDR2 YFSETQ. The CDR3 totals 13 residues. V lost 6 bases and J lost 2; bases outside the gene matches: 3.

The chain uses TRBV5-4 and TRBJ2-7; TRBD1 matches at 7 bases. The V segment lost 2 bases and the J segment 0 bases; nucleotides outside the gene matches: 11. Germline V lookup: CDR1 SGHNT, CDR2 YYREEE (reference sequence). The CDR3 runs 17 residues. The CDR3 DNA is TGTGCCAGCAGCTTTAAAGGGGGCGGGCGTTTCTCCTACGAGCAGTACTTC. It codes for CASSFKGGGRFSYEQYF.

The chain is built from TRBV11-2 and TRBJ2-1, with D maybe TRBD2 (6 bases). V gave up 1 base and J gave up 5 bases, with 12 bases separating them. This CDR3 is built from 15 residues. The germline V gene encodes CDR1 SGHAT and CDR2 FQNNGV. CDR3 coding DNA: TGTGCCAGCAGCTTAGTTCTAGCGCCCAACAATGAGCAGTTCTTC. Its protein product is CASSLVLAPNNEQFF.

Only a few counts were recorded for this clone. V gene TRBV5-1 combines with J gene TRBJ1-1, with D possibly being TRBD1 (5 bases). Trimming took 4 bases from V and 6 from J, leaving 22 bases between them. The CDR3 runs 16 residues. Per germline, CDR1 SGHRS and CDR2 YFSETQ. CDR3 coding DNA: TGCGCCAGCAGCGGGTCTCCGGGACTAACGTACGCTGAAGCTTTCTTT. Residues: CASSGSPGLTYAEAFF.

This chain joins TRBV10-3 and TRBJ2-3, with 7 bases lining up with TRBD1. The CDR3 contains 15 residues. Trimming took 3 bases from V and 6 from J; bases not matched to a gene: 9. Germline V gives CDR1 ENHRY, CDR2 SYGVKD. DNA for the CDR3: TGTGCCATCAGTGATACAGGGGACCCAGCGGATACGCAGTATTTT. As protein: CAISDTGDPADTQYF.

The chain uses TRBV18 and TRBJ2-3, with 8 bases matching TRBD1. Germline CDR1 and CDR2: KGHSH and LQKENI. The CDR3 totals 18 residues. V lost 0 bases to trimming and J lost 3 bases; unmatched junction nucleotides: 11. The CDR3 here is CASSPPRGTGGITDTQYF. CDR3 coding DNA: TGTGCCAGCTCACCACCGCGCGGGACAGGCGGAATAACAGATACGCAGTATTTT.

This clone appeared a few times. The J gene is TRBJ2-7, the V gene TRBV6-5, with D possibly TRBD1 on 6 matching bases. V lost 2 bases, J lost 3 bases, and 14 bases lay in between. CDR1 and CDR2 (germline): MNHEY, SVGAGI. The CDR3 loop spans 15 amino acids. CDR3 region: CASSYVDSLNYEQYF. DNA for the CDR3: TGTGCCAGCAGTTACGTGGACAGCCTTAACTACGAGCAGTACTTC.

This chain connects TRBV28 to TRBJ2-1, with 7 bases matching TRBD2. V lost 7 bases and J lost 3; bases outside the gene matches: 3. The germline V gene has CDR1 MDHEN and CDR2 SYDVKM. There are 13 residues in the CDR3. In DNA form, the CDR3 reads TGTGCCAGCACCGGGACTAACTACAATGAGCAGTTCTTC. Residues: CASTGTNYNEQFF.

The CDR3 is CASSFTGGPSGNTIYF. The DNA for the CDR3 is TGTGCCAGCAGCTTCACAGGGGGACCCTCTGGAAACACCATATATTTT. The rearrangement links TRBV11-2 to TRBJ1-3; TRBD1 matches at 8 bases. The CDR3 is 16 amino acids. After removal of 3 bases from V and 0 bases from J, the junction contained 4 bases not matched to a gene. CDR1 and CDR2 (germline): SGHAT, FQNNGV.

In regard to this clone: Sequence at one end of the junction differs from germline and may be a read error. The chain couples TRBV9 to TRBJ2-3; 13 positions agree with TRBD2. Germline V CDR1 and CDR2: SGDLS, YYNGEE. The CDR3 contains 20 residues. The CDR3 DNA follows: TGTGCCAGCAGCGAAGGGGTCAAAACCGGACTAGCGGGAGCAACAGATGCGCAGTATTTT. Translation gives CASSEGVKTGLAGATDAQYF.

The CDR3 is CASSQPRLVHADTQYF. CDR3 coding DNA: TGCGCCAGCAGCCAACCCCGACTAGTTCATGCAGATACGCAGTATTTT. The chain couples TRBV4-1 to TRBJ2-3; tentative D call: TRBD2 (6 bases). Germline loops: CDR1 MGHRA, CDR2 YSYEKL. CDR3 length equals 16 residues. V was shortened by 2 bases and J by 4 bases, with 16 bases between the two germline ends.

The chain joins TRBV28 to TRBJ2-7; 11 positions match TRBD2. In germline, CDR1 is MDHEN, CDR2 SYDVKM. V lost 10 bases and J lost 7; bases outside the gene matches: 12. The CDR3 length is 14 residues. The CDR3 nucleotides are TGTGCCACCGCGGCCGGACTAGCGGGCCGGGAGCAGTACTTC. Its translation is CATAAGLAGREQYF.